These T cell receptor beta chains were read from a single sample in a study of T cell responses to AZD1222 COVID-19 vaccine. Here immunoSEQ multiplex PCR was the method, and the copy in TCRdb shows in-frame clones only, minus some. This specimen shows about 140,000 clones; the ten leading clones hold roughly 2%. The sample was peripheral blood. The receptors derive from an adult in good health. CDR3s include the opening cysteine and the closing phenylalanine or tryptophan. Each record gives: CDR3 length, J gene, V gene, D gene, CDR3 protein, CDR3 DNA. D genes are given only for firm matches.

len: 17
j_gene: TRBJ2-7
v_gene: TRBV11-3
d_gene: .
CDR3aa: CASSLGVVGGPSYEQYF
CDR3nt: TGTGCCAGCAGCCTAGGAGTAGTGGGGGGGCCTTCCTACGAGCAGTACTTC

len: 14
j_gene: TRBJ1-5
v_gene: TRBV7-2
d_gene: .
CDR3aa: CASSQIPSNQPQHF
CDR3nt: TGTGCCAGCAGCCAAATCCCTAGCAATCAGCCCCAGCATTTT

len: 15
j_gene: TRBJ2-3
v_gene: TRBV6-4
d_gene: TRBD2
CDR3aa: CASSDTSGGADTQYF
CDR3nt: TGTGCCAGCAGTGACACTAGCGGGGGGGCAGATACGCAGTATTTT

len: 17
j_gene: TRBJ2-6
v_gene: TRBV5-1
d_gene: .
CDR3aa: CASSLVSDNSGANVLTF
CDR3nt: TGCGCCAGCAGCTTGGTGAGTGACAACTCTGGGGCCAACGTCCTGACTTTC

len: 13
j_gene: TRBJ1-1
v_gene: TRBV4-2
d_gene: .
CDR3aa: CASSREEGRWAFF
CDR3nt: TGTGCCAGCAGCCGAGAGGAGGGGCGCTGGGCTTTCTTT

len: 14
j_gene: TRBJ2-5
v_gene: TRBV28
d_gene: TRBD2
CDR3aa: CASSGPAGLKTQYF
CDR3nt: TGTGCCAGCAGCGGGCCAGCGGGGTTGAAGACCCAGTACTTC

len: 15
j_gene: TRBJ2-1
v_gene: TRBV6-2/TRBV6-3
d_gene: TRBD2
CDR3aa: CASSRSGGAYNEQFF
CDR3nt: TGTGCCAGCAGCCGTAGCGGGGGGGCTTACAATGAGCAGTTCTTC

len: 15
j_gene: TRBJ2-5
v_gene: TRBV5-1
d_gene: .
CDR3aa: CASSLEAGLQETQYF
CDR3nt: TGCGCCAGCAGCTTGGAAGCAGGCCTCCAAGAGACCCAGTACTTC

len: 16
j_gene: TRBJ1-3
v_gene: TRBV30
d_gene: .
CDR3aa: CAWSVRGRHAGNTIYF
CDR3nt: TGTGCCTGGAGTGTACGTGGGAGACACGCTGGAAACACCATATATTTT

len: 14
j_gene: TRBJ1-1
v_gene: TRBV28
d_gene: TRBD1
CDR3aa: CASSSRQGPAVVGF
CDR3nt: TGTGCCAGCAGTTCACGACAGGGGCCCGCCGTCGTCGGCTTT

len: 16
j_gene: TRBJ1-5
v_gene: TRBV28
d_gene: TRBD1
CDR3aa: CASSFSGQGLNQPQHF
CDR3nt: TGTGCCAGCAGTTTTAGCGGACAGGGGCTGAATCAGCCCCAGCATTTT

len: 14
j_gene: TRBJ2-5
v_gene: TRBV11-2
d_gene: TRBD1
CDR3aa: CASSFGQARETQYF
CDR3nt: TGTGCCAGCAGCTTCGGACAGGCAAGGGAGACCCAGTACTTC

len: 15
j_gene: TRBJ2-7
v_gene: TRBV28
d_gene: .
CDR3aa: CASSLDRAYLGEQYF
CDR3nt: TGTGCCAGCAGTCTAGACAGAGCATATCTGGGGGAGCAGTACTTC

len: 15
j_gene: TRBJ2-3
v_gene: TRBV7-8
d_gene: .
CDR3aa: CASSPPGVSTDTQYF
CDR3nt: TGTGCCAGCAGCCCGCCGGGGGTCAGCACAGATACGCAGTATTTT

len: 15
j_gene: TRBJ1-4
v_gene: TRBV28
d_gene: .
CDR3aa: CASSISRGRNEKLFF
CDR3nt: TGTGCCAGCAGCATTTCCCGCGGTAGAAATGAAAAACTGTTTTTT

len: 14
j_gene: TRBJ1-4
v_gene: TRBV7-9
d_gene: .
CDR3aa: CASSFGIRNEKLFF
CDR3nt: TGTGCCAGCAGCTTCGGGATCAGGAATGAAAAACTGTTTTTT

len: 14
j_gene: TRBJ2-3
v_gene: TRBV18
d_gene: .
CDR3aa: CASSGLQGSDTQYF
CDR3nt: TGTGCCAGCTCCGGACTTCAGGGGTCAGATACGCAGTATTTT

len: 16
j_gene: TRBJ1-4
v_gene: TRBV15
d_gene: .
CDR3aa: CATSRVPQATNEKLFF
CDR3nt: TGTGCCACCAGCAGAGTCCCCCAAGCAACTAATGAAAAACTGTTTTTT

len: 15
j_gene: TRBJ2-5
v_gene: TRBV29-1
d_gene: TRBD2
CDR3aa: CSLLGLAGGGETQYF
CDR3nt: TGCAGCCTCCTCGGACTAGCGGGGGGTGGCGAGACCCAGTACTTC

len: 16
j_gene: TRBJ1-6
v_gene: TRBV19
d_gene: .
CDR3aa: CASSMGAGTNNSPLHF
CDR3nt: TGTGCCAGTAGTATGGGGGCAGGAACGAATAATTCACCCCTCCACTTT

len: 15
j_gene: TRBJ1-2
v_gene: TRBV28
d_gene: TRBD1
CDR3aa: CASSSRDRANYGYTF
CDR3nt: TGTGCCAGCAGTTCCAGGGACAGAGCTAACTATGGCTACACCTTC

len: 15
j_gene: TRBJ2-2
v_gene: TRBV7-9
d_gene: .
CDR3aa: CASSLGGAHTGELFF
CDR3nt: TGTGCCAGCAGCTTGGGCGGGGCGCACACCGGGGAGCTGTTTTTT

len: 12
j_gene: TRBJ1-2
v_gene: TRBV19
d_gene: .
CDR3aa: CASSDRLYGYTF
CDR3nt: TGTGCCAGTAGTGACCGATTGTATGGCTACACCTTC

len: 15
j_gene: TRBJ1-1
v_gene: TRBV19
d_gene: .
CDR3aa: CASNIPGARRTEAFF
CDR3nt: TGTGCCAGTAACATACCAGGGGCGCGGCGTACTGAAGCTTTCTTT

len: 17
j_gene: TRBJ1-2
v_gene: TRBV9
d_gene: .
CDR3aa: CASSDNRAPKGNYGYTF
CDR3nt: TGTGCCAGCAGCGATAACAGGGCACCTAAGGGTAACTATGGCTACACCTTC

len: 14
j_gene: TRBJ1-2
v_gene: TRBV25-1
d_gene: TRBD1
CDR3aa: CASSVGTGGYGYTF
CDR3nt: TGTGCCAGCAGTGTCGGGACAGGGGGGTATGGCTACACCTTC

len: 12
j_gene: TRBJ1-4
v_gene: TRBV4-1
d_gene: .
CDR3aa: CASSPLGKKLFF
CDR3nt: TGCGCCAGCAGCCCCCTCGGCAAAAAACTGTTTTTT

len: 14
j_gene: TRBJ2-3
v_gene: TRBV27
d_gene: .
CDR3aa: CASSLGDNTDTQYF
CDR3nt: TGTGCCAGCAGTTTAGGGGACAACACAGATACGCAGTATTTT

len: 19
j_gene: TRBJ2-3
v_gene: TRBV4-2
d_gene: TRBD1
CDR3aa: CASSQGVPWGQAPRDTQYF
CDR3nt: TGTGCCAGCAGCCAAGGTGTTCCGTGGGGACAGGCCCCGAGGGATACGCAGTATTTT

len: 14
j_gene: TRBJ2-2
v_gene: TRBV5-1
d_gene: .
CDR3aa: CASSLDSHTGELFF
CDR3nt: TGCGCCAGCAGCTTGGACAGCCACACCGGGGAGCTGTTTTTT

len: 15
j_gene: TRBJ1-1
v_gene: TRBV5-6
d_gene: .
CDR3aa: CASSFGRFMNTEAFF
CDR3nt: TGTGCCAGCAGCTTCGGGAGGTTCATGAACACTGAAGCTTTCTTT

len: 17
j_gene: TRBJ2-6
v_gene: TRBV18
d_gene: TRBD2
CDR3aa: CASSPRGGESGANVLTF
CDR3nt: TGTGCCAGCTCACCACGGGGAGGGGAATCTGGGGCCAACGTCCTGACTTTC

len: 17
j_gene: TRBJ1-4
v_gene: TRBV28
d_gene: .
CDR3aa: CASSFLTMAGLNEKLFF
CDR3nt: TGTGCCAGCAGTTTCCTCACGATGGCAGGGCTTAATGAAAAACTGTTTTTT

len: 15
j_gene: TRBJ2-2
v_gene: TRBV24-1
d_gene: .
CDR3aa: CATSDPNRGGGELFF
CDR3nt: TGTGCCACCAGTGATCCCAACAGGGGGGGCGGGGAGCTGTTTTTT

len: 14
j_gene: TRBJ2-5
v_gene: TRBV18
d_gene: .
CDR3aa: CASSPRPPKETQYF
CDR3nt: TGTGCCAGCTCACCCCGGCCGCCTAAGGAGACCCAGTACTTC

len: 14
j_gene: TRBJ1-4
v_gene: TRBV6-5
d_gene: TRBD1
CDR3aa: CASSPGQTNEKLFF
CDR3nt: TGTGCCAGCAGTCCGGGACAGACGAATGAAAAACTGTTTTTT